This T cell receptor beta chain was sequenced during a study of cytomegalovirus exposure and HLA in healthy donors. Both 60 Vbeta primers and 13 Jbeta primers went into the PCR. Sequenced by immunoSEQ multiplex PCR; TCRdb stores in-frame clones only, minus some. The sample lists around 87,000 clones, 81% seen once, with roughly 1.3% in the top ten. This receptor was taken from a girl aged 2-10 years in good health and CMV-seropositive. What was sequenced was PBMCs.

The CDR3, as DNA: TGTGCCAGCAGCCCCGTAGCGGGAGCGGATGAGCAGTTCTTC. Translated, it gives CASSPVAGADEQFF. The rearrangement links TRBV5-4 to TRBJ2-1; 9 nucleotides align to TRBD2. Germline trimming cut 4 bases from V and 8 bases from J; bases unmatched to any gene: 7. Per germline, CDR1 SGHNT and CDR2 YYREEE (reference sequence). The CDR3 has 14 amino acids.